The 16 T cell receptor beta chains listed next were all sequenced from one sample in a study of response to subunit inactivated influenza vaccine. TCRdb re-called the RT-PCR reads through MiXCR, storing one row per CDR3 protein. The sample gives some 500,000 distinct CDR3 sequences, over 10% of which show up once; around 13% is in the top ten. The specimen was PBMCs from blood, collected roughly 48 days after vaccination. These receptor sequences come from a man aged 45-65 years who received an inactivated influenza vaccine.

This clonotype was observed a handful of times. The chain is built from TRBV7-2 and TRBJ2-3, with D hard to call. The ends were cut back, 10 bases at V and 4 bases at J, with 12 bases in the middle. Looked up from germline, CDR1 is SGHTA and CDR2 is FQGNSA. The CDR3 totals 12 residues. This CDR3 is CAISANADTQYF. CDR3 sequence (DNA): TGTGCCATCTCGGCCAACGCAGATACGCAGTATTTT.

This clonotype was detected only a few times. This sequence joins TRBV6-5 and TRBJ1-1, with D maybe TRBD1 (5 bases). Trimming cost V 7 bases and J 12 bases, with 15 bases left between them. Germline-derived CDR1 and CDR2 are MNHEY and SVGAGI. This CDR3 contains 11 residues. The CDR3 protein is CASTGTTHTFF. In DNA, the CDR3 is TGTGCCAGCACAGGGACTACACATACTTTCTTT.

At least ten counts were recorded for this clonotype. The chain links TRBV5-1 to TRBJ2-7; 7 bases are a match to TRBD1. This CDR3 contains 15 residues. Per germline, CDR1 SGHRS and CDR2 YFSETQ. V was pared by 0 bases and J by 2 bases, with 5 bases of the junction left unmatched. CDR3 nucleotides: TGCGCCAGCAGCTTGGCGGGACAGAACGCCTACGAGCAGTACTTC. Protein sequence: CASSLAGQNAYEQYF.

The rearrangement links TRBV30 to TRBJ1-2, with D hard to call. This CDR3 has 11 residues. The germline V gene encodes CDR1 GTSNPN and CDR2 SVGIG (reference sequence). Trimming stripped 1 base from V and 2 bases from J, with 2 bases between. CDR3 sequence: CAWSENYGYTF. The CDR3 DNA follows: TGTGCCTGGAGTGAAAACTATGGCTACACCTTC.

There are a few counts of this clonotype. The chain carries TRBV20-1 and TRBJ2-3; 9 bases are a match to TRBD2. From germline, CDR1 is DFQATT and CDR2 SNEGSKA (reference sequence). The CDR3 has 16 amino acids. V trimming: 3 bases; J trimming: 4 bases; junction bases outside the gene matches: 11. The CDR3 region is CSASNGREGRSDTQYF. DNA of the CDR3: TGCAGTGCTAGTAATGGGCGGGAGGGCCGCTCAGATACGCAGTATTTT.

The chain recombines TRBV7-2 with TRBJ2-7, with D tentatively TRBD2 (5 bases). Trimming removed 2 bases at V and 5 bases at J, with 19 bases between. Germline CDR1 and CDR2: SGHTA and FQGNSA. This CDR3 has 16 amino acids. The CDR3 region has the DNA TGTGCCAGCAGCTTAACGTCTGGGGAGCACGGTAACGAGCAGTACTTC. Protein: CASSLTSGEHGNEQYF.

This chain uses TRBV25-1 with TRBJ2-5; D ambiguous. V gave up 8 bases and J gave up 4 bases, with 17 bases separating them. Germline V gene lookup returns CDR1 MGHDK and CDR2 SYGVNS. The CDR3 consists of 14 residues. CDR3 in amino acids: CASEAKARRETQYF. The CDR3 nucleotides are TGTGCCAGCGAGGCTAAGGCCAGGCGAGAGACCCAGTACTTC.

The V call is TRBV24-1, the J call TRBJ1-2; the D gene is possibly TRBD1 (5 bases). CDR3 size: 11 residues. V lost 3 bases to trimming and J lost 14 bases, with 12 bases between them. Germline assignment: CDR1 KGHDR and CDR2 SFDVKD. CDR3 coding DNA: TGTGCCACCAGTGATGGGAGGGGCTTAACCTTC. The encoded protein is CATSDGRGLTF.

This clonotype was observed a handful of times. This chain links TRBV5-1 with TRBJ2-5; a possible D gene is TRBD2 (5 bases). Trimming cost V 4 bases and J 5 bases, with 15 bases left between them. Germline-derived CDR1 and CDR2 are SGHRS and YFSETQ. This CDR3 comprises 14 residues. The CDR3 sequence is CASSPGKPGETQYF. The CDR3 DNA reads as TGCGCCAGCAGCCCAGGAAAACCGGGGGAGACCCAGTACTTC.

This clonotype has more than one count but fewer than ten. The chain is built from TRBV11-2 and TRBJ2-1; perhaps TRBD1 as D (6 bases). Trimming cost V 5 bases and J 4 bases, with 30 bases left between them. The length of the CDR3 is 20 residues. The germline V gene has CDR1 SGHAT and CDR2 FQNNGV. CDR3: CASSPRAQQGYFGRYNEQFF. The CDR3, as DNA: TGTGCCAGCAGCCCCCGAGCACAACAGGGTTATTTTGGAAGGTACAATGAGCAGTTCTTC.

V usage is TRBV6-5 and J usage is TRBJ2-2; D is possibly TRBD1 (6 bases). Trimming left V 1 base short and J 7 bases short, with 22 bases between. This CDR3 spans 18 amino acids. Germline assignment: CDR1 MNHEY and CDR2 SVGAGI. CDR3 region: CASSYLNRYREGGGELFF. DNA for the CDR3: TGTGCCAGCAGTTACTTAAACCGTTACAGGGAAGGAGGCGGGGAGCTGTTTTTT.

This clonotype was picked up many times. Here the CDR3 reads CASSGQGGSYEQYF. The CDR3 coding sequence is TGTGCCAGCAGCGGACAGGGGGGCTCCTACGAGCAGTACTTC. V is TRBV9 and J is TRBJ2-7; TRBD1 matches 9 bases. Germline loops: CDR1 SGDLS, CDR2 YYNGEE. V lost 3 bases, J lost 0 bases, and 1 base stayed unmatched. This CDR3 contains 14 residues. Combining the CDR3 with reference TRBV9 and TRBJ2-7 gives the whole variable domain DSGVTQTPKHLITATGQRVTLRCSPRSGDLSVYWYQQSLDQGLQFLIQYYNGEERAKGNILERFSAQQFPDLHSELNLSSLELGDSALYFCASSGQGGSYEQYFGPGTRLTVT.

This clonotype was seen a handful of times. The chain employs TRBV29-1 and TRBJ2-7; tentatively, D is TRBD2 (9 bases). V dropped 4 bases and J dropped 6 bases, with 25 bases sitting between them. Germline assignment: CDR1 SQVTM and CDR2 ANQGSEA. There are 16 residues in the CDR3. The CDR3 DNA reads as TGCAGCGTTGTTGTGGGGAGCGGGAGGACAGGGCGCGAGCAGTACTTC. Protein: CSVVVGSGRTGREQYF.

The CDR3 DNA is TGTGCCAGCAGCAAGACCCGGGGTGGAGAGACCCAGTACTTC. This sequence encodes CASSKTRGGETQYF. The chain employs TRBV9 and TRBJ2-5; a weak D match, TRBD2 (5 bases). This CDR3 comprises 14 residues. Trimming stripped 4 bases from V and 4 bases from J, with 14 bases between. Looked up from germline, CDR1 is SGDLS and CDR2 is YYNGEE.

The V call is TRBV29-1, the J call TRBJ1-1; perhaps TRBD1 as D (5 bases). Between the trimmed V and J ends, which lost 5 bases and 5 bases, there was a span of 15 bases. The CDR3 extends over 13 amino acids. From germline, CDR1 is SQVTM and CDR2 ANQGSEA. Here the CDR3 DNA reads TGCAGCGTTAAGCAGGGATCTGGGACTGAAGCTTTCTTT. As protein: CSVKQGSGTEAFF. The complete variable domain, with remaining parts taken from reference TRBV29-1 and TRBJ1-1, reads SAVISQKPSRDICQRGTSLTIQCQVDSQVTMMFWYRQQPGQSLTLIATANQGSEATYESGFVIDKFPISRPNLTFSTLTVSNMSPEDSSIYLCSVKQGSGTEAFFGQGTRLTVV.

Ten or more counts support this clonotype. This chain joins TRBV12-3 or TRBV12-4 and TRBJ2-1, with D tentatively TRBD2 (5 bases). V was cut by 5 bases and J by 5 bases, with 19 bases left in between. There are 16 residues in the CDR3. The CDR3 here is CASSQDLARPNNEQFF. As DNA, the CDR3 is TGTGCCAGCAGTCAGGATCTAGCCCGGCCAAACAATGAGCAGTTCTTC.